This T cell receptor (beta chain) comes out of a study of PD-L1 blockade in urothelial cancer. Time point given: pretreatment peripheral blood. This CDR3 spans 16 amino acids. J lost 4 bases, V lost 2 bases, and 4 bases had no gene match. Germline V gene data show CDR1 as SGHVS and CDR2 as FQNEAQ. The data were produced by immunoSEQ multiplex PCR, yet TCRdb's version contains in-frame clones alone and is incomplete. The sample includes around 82,000 clones, 65% to 85% of them seen just once. This TCR was recovered from a man in his 60s with urothelial cancer. Sequencing used PBMCs, obtained around atezolizumab (anti-PD-L1) treatment. V is TRBV7-8 and J is TRBJ1-5; TRBD1 aligns across 11 bases. This chain's CDR3 is CASSLTGQGVNQPQHF. CDR3 coding DNA: TGTGCCAGCAGCTTAACGGGACAGGGGGTAAATCAGCCCCAGCATTTT.